Listed below are T cell receptor beta chains from one sample, sequenced in a study of T cells in Graves' hyperthyroidism and ophthalmopathy. TCRdb reprocessed the multiplex PCR reads with MiXCR, giving one entry per CDR3 protein. The sample has about 590,000 distinct CDR3 sequences; around 14% are singletons. Sequenced material: blood. Source of these receptors: a woman under 30 with Graves' ophthalmopathy. Both conserved end residues are part of each CDR3. D genes are given only for firm matches. The listing skips clone size in some rows; elsewhere it reads once, few, many or a size class.

TRBJ2-7 - many TRBV12-3/TRBV12-4 CASSSSASYEQYF TGTGCCAGCAGTTCGTCAGCTTCCTACGAGCAGTACTTC
TRBJ1-1 - - TRBV10-3 CAISDPPRGGWTEAFF TGTGCCATCAGTGATCCACCCCGGGGCGGGTGGACTGAAGCTTTCTTT
TRBJ1-1 TRBD1 many TRBV3-1 CASSQGQGVDTEAFF TGTGCCAGCAGCCAAGGGCAGGGGGTCGACACTGAAGCTTTCTTT
TRBJ1-1 TRBD1 many TRBV11-2 CASSRTGWDTGGENTEAFF TGTGCCAGCAGCCGTACGGGGTGGGACACAGGGGGAGAGAACACTGAAGCTTTCTTT
TRBJ1-3 - - TRBV7-6 CASSLGWGDTIYF TGTGCCAGCAGCTTAGGATGGGGAGACACCATATATTTT
TRBJ2-5 - many TRBV28 CASSSPGYYQETQYF TGTGCCAGCAGTTCTCCCGGATACTACCAAGAGACCCAGTACTTC
TRBJ2-7 - many TRBV20-1 CSARDPTSSYEQYF TGCAGTGCTAGAGATCCGACTAGCTCCTACGAGCAGTACTTC
TRBJ1-4 - many TRBV12-3/TRBV12-4 CASSPEDEKLFF TGTGCCAGCAGTCCGGAAGACGAAAAACTGTTTTTT
TRBJ2-1 TRBD2 few TRBV20-1 CSAREKLLAGSSYNEQFF TGCAGTGCTAGAGAAAAACTACTAGCGGGTAGCTCCTACAATGAGCAGTTCTTC
TRBJ2-5 TRBD2 - TRBV7-7 CASSLRGSPIETQYF TGTGCTAGCAGCTTACGCGGGAGTCCTATAGAGACCCAGTACTTC
TRBJ2-7 TRBD2 many TRBV29-1 CSVEEGTSGRPYEQYF TGCAGCGTTGAAGAAGGGACTAGCGGCCGTCCCTACGAGCAGTACTTC
TRBJ1-2 - few TRBV6-2/TRBV6-3 CASSYAAGYTF TGTGCCAGCAGTTACGCCGCTGGCTACACCTTC
TRBJ2-3 - - TRBV6-1 CASSESHGTDTQYF TGTGCCAGCAGTGAAAGTCACGGGACAGATACGCAGTATTTT
TRBJ1-4 TRBD1 many TRBV28 CASSFGQGGEKLFF TGTGCCAGCAGTTTCGGACAGGGTGGTGAAAAACTGTTTTTT
TRBJ1-2 - few TRBV4-1 CASSHPTAPGVYGYTF TGCGCCAGCAGCCACCCGACAGCTCCGGGAGTCTATGGCTACACCTTC
TRBJ1-1 TRBD1 many TRBV28 CASSSDRVGAFF TGTGCCAGCAGTTCAGACAGGGTGGGCGCTTTCTTT
TRBJ2-1 - few TRBV30 CAWVRWAKHNEQFF TGTGCCTGGGTCAGATGGGCGAAGCACAATGAGCAGTTCTTC
TRBJ2-7 - many TRBV12-3/TRBV12-4 CASSLGHPWEQYF TGTGCCAGCAGTTTGGGACACCCTTGGGAGCAGTACTTC
TRBJ2-3 TRBD2 many TRBV12-3/TRBV12-4 CAISLAGTDTQYF TGTGCCATTTCACTAGCGGGCACAGATACGCAGTATTTT
TRBJ2-7 TRBD2 few TRBV7-2 CASSTLAGKTEQYF TGTGCCAGCAGCACACTAGCGGGAAAAACCGAGCAGTACTTC
TRBJ2-1 TRBD1 - TRBV19 CASSMGTGVLSYNEQFF TGTGCCAGTAGTATGGGTACAGGGGTCCTCTCCTACAATGAGCAGTTCTTC
TRBJ2-5 - - TRBV10-1 CASSECDRGPGKREGAFETQYF TGCGCCAGCAGTGAGTGCGACAGGGGACCAGGAAAACGGGAGGGCGCTTTTGAGACCCAGTACTTC
TRBJ2-7 TRBD1 many TRBV28 CASSLFNRGYEQYF TGTGCCAGCAGTTTATTTAACAGGGGATACGAGCAGTACTTC
TRBJ2-1 TRBD2 many TRBV15 CATSRDGGLAANEQFF TGTGCCACCAGCAGAGATGGGGGACTAGCGGCTAATGAGCAGTTCTTC
TRBJ1-4 - - TRBV15 CATSRDRTGSSEKLFF TGTGCCACCAGCAGAGATCGCACAGGGTCGAGCGAAAAACTGTTTTTT
TRBJ2-7 TRBD2 many TRBV27 CASASGVLSYEQYF TGTGCCAGCGCCAGCGGGGTTCTCTCCTACGAGCAGTACTTC
TRBJ2-7 TRBD1 many TRBV12-3/TRBV12-4 CASSQRTGGEQYF TGTGCCAGCAGCCAGCGGACAGGGGGCGAGCAGTACTTC
TRBJ2-7 - many TRBV28 CASSLNPQLYEQYF TGTGCCAGCAGTTTAAACCCTCAGCTGTACGAGCAGTACTTC
TRBJ2-1 TRBD2 many TRBV7-3 CASSPHSGKGYNEQFF TGTGCCAGCAGCCCTCATAGCGGGAAGGGCTACAATGAGCAGTTCTTC
TRBJ1-6 - - TRBV7-9 CASSPARVYSPLHF TGTGCCAGCAGCCCGGCCAGGGTCTATTCACCCCTCCACTTT
TRBJ2-7 TRBD2 many TRBV20-1 CSARDSGRDSYEQYF TGCAGTGCTAGAGATAGCGGGAGGGACAGCTACGAGCAGTACTTC
TRBJ1-4 - many TRBV7-9 CASSLVQGGTEKLFF TGTGCCAGCAGCTTAGTACAGGGAGGAACGGAAAAACTGTTTTTT
TRBJ2-3 - many TRBV2 CASSSLSSVTFERDTQYF TGTGCCAGCAGTTCTCTCAGTAGCGTCACCTTTGAACGGGATACGCAGTATTTT
TRBJ2-3 - many TRBV27 CASSFALLSSTDTQYF TGTGCCAGCAGTTTCGCTTTACTTTCCAGCACAGATACGCAGTATTTT
TRBJ2-3 - - TRBV20-1 CSARAPHGSLQTDTQYF TGCAGTGCTAGAGCCCCCCACGGCAGCCTCCAAACAGATACGCAGTATTTT
TRBJ2-7 TRBD2 many TRBV2 CASSGGSGKQYF TGTGCCAGCAGTGGGGGTAGCGGGAAGCAGTACTTC
TRBJ1-5 TRBD1 - TRBV18 CASSPRTGLQGQPQHF TGTGCCAGCTCACCGAGGACAGGACTGCAAGGTCAGCCCCAGCATTTT
TRBJ2-3 TRBD2 few TRBV5-6 CASSFELAGVGYTQYF TGTGCCAGCAGCTTCGAGTTAGCGGGAGTGGGTTATACGCAGTATTTT
TRBJ1-3 TRBD1 many TRBV30 CAWSTGAGNTIYF TGTGCCTGGAGTACAGGGGCTGGAAACACCATATATTTT
TRBJ2-5 - many TRBV10-3 CAISESLETQYF TGTGCCATCAGTGAGTCGTTAGAGACCCAGTACTTC
TRBJ2-3 - few TRBV6-5 CASSFRTDTTDTQYF TGTGCCAGCAGTTTCCGGACAGATACTACAGATACGCAGTATTTT
TRBJ1-2 TRBD1 few TRBV5-1 CASSLNDRGYYGYTF TGCGCCAGCAGCTTGAACGACAGGGGTTACTATGGCTACACCTTC
TRBJ2-2 TRBD2 - TRBV6-1 CASRPSGAGNTGELFF TGTGCCAGCAGACCTAGCGGGGCCGGGAACACCGGGGAGCTGTTTTTT
TRBJ1-1 - many TRBV29-1 CSVFSGEETEAFF TGCAGCGTTTTCTCAGGGGAGGAGACTGAAGCTTTCTTT
TRBJ2-1 TRBD1 - TRBV19 CASSIAPGTGDNEQFF TGTGCCAGTAGTATAGCCCCGGGGACAGGGGACAATGAGCAGTTCTTC
TRBJ2-1 TRBD2 - TRBV7-2 CASSHLAGVSGRPGFF TGTGCCAGCAGCCATTTAGCGGGAGTTTCAGGCCGCCCCGGGTTCTTC
TRBJ2-7 TRBD2 many TRBV6-5 CASSYEATSGSSYEQYF TGTGCCAGCAGTTACGAGGCGACTAGCGGGAGCTCCTACGAGCAGTACTTC
TRBJ2-7 TRBD2 many TRBV28 CASPPSGSQGRTSGSEQYF TGTGCCAGCCCCCCTTCCGGTTCCCAGGGGAGGACTAGCGGGAGCGAGCAGTACTTC